Shown below are 25 T cell receptor beta chains from a single sample sequenced in a study of CD8 T cells in ankylosing spondylitis. No antigen is known for these receptors. TCRdb itself ran the 5' RACE reads through MiXCR, one entry per CDR3 protein. This sample yields roughly 300,000 distinct CDR3 sequences, of which around 8% are seen a single time; 13% to 15% belongs to the top ten. Findings and caveats of the study: Characteristic of ankylosing spondylitis blood, it appeared, was a TCR beta motif comprising about eight highly homologous variants.

Sequenced material: blood, either unsorted or a sorted T cell fraction (not recorded which). The receptors stem from a male donor with ankylosing spondylitis.

This clonotype showed up many times. V usage is TRBV29-1 and J usage is TRBJ2-1; D is undetermined. Per germline, CDR1 SQVTM and CDR2 ANQGSEA. The CDR3 length is 10 residues. Trimming stripped 0 bases from V and 7 bases from J, with 1 base between. CDR3 sequence reads: CSVEENEQFF. As DNA, the CDR3 is TGCAGCGTTGAAGAGAATGAGCAGTTCTTC.

This rearrangement joins TRBV2 to TRBJ1-6, with D maybe TRBD1 (5 bases). The germline V gene has CDR1 SNHLY and CDR2 FYNNEI. The V gene lost 6 bases and the J gene lost 7 bases, with 16 bases spanning the gap. There are 15 residues in the CDR3. CDR3 loop: CASSSPGVGNSPLHF. CDR3 DNA: TGTGCCAGCAGCTCCCCGGGGGTGGGGAATTCACCCCTCCACTTT.

This clonotype was counted at least ten times. The chain joins TRBV5-8 to TRBJ2-7; unclear D gene. Germline-derived CDR1 and CDR2 are SGHTS and YDEGEE. The CDR3 extends over 13 amino acids. V shed 7 bases and J shed 6 bases, with 17 bases lying between them. The CDR3 sequence: CASPRSDLLEQYF. Here the CDR3 DNA reads TGTGCCAGCCCCCGGAGTGACCTCCTCGAGCAGTACTTC.

V is TRBV15 and J is TRBJ1-2, with D unresolved. The CDR3 is 14 residues long. The V and J ends lost 5 bases and 0 bases respectively, with 10 bases between them. Germline CDR1 reads LNHNV; CDR2 reads YYDKDF (reference sequence). CDR3 sequence: CATSVPGTNYGYTF. The CDR3 bases are TGTGCCACCAGCGTACCCGGGACTAACTATGGCTACACCTTC. Full variable domain (remainder filled in from reference TRBV15 and TRBJ1-2): DAMVIQNPRYQVTQFGKPVTLSCSQTLNHNVMYWYQQKSSQAPKLLFHYYDKDFNNEADTPDNFQSRRPNTSFCFLDIRSPGLGDTAMYLCATSVPGTNYGYTFGSGTRLTVV.

This clonotype was picked up a small number of times. The chain is built from TRBV20-1 and TRBJ2-7; no clear D gene. Germline CDR1 DFQATT, CDR2 SNEGSKA (reference sequence). The CDR3 runs to 13 residues. Trimming shortened V by 6 bases and J by 3 bases, and 15 bases separated the two germline ends. CDR3: CSALPNPYYEQYF. CDR3 nucleotide sequence: TGCAGTGCCCTCCCAAACCCCTACTACGAGCAGTACTTC.

The V gene is TRBV12-3 or TRBV12-4, the J gene TRBJ1-2, with a tentative D call TRBD1 (6 bases). The CDR3 has 12 amino acids. V was pared by 6 bases and J by 8 bases, with 13 bases between. CDR3 sequence: CASRPGAEGYTF. CDR3 sequence (DNA): TGTGCCAGCAGGCCGGGGGCGGAAGGCTACACCTTC.

This clonotype was counted only a few times. The chain carries TRBV28 and TRBJ2-2; D not certain. This CDR3 has 16 amino acids. CDR1 is MDHEN, CDR2 SYDVKM, per germline. V was trimmed by 5 bases and J by 0 bases, leaving 13 bases between them. CDR3 residues: CASSPTQPSNTGELFF. The CDR3 nucleotides read TGTGCCAGCAGTCCCACCCAGCCTTCGAACACCGGGGAGCTGTTTTTT.

This clonotype was detected a few times. V and J are TRBV25-1 and TRBJ2-2; D remains unclear. This CDR3 spans 11 amino acids. With 4 bases removed from V and 5 bases from J, the gap between germline ends came to 2 bases. Germline V gene sequence: CDR1 MGHDK, CDR2 SYGVNS. The CDR3 spells CASSVTGELFF. CDR3 nucleotides: TGTGCCAGCAGTGTGACCGGGGAGCTGTTTTTT.

In this sample, this clonotype turned up a few times. The rearrangement links TRBV20-1 to TRBJ1-6, with D possibly being TRBD1 (6 bases). The CDR3 extends over 14 amino acids. Germline lookup yields CDR1 DFQATT and CDR2 SNEGSKA (reference sequence). V gave up 1 base and J gave up 10 bases, with 14 bases separating them. The CDR3 nucleotides read TGCAGTGCTAGAGCGCCAGGGGCAGGATCACCCCTCCACTTT. Protein: CSARAPGAGSPLHF.

This clonotype was observed at least ten times. The J gene is TRBJ1-4, the V gene TRBV7-8; TRBD1 matches at 7 bases. Germline trimming cut 5 bases from V and 4 bases from J; bases unmatched to any gene: 7. The germline V gene encodes CDR1 SGHVS and CDR2 FQNEAQ. This CDR3 contains 15 residues. In DNA form, the CDR3 reads TGTGCCAGCAGCCCACCGACAGGGAGTAATGAAAAACTGTTTTTT. It is translated as CASSPPTGSNEKLFF. Looking up the rest from reference TRBV7-8 and TRBJ1-4 gives the full variable domain: GAGVSQSPRYKVAKRGQDVALRCDPISGHVSLFWYQQALGQGPEFLTYFQNEAQLDKSGLPSDRFFAERPEGSVSTLKIQRTQQEDSAVYLCASSPPTGSNEKLFFGSGTQLSVL.

There are a few counts of this clonotype. This rearrangement joins TRBV27 to TRBJ1-1, with D uncertain. This CDR3 is built from 11 residues. The V gene's germline CDR1 is MNHEY and CDR2 SMNVEV (reference sequence). Trimming pared 6 bases from V and 5 bases from J, leaving 7 bases between. CDR3 in amino acids: CASRGFTEAFF. Written as DNA, the CDR3 is TGTGCCAGCAGGGGATTTACTGAAGCTTTCTTT.

The table lists this clonotype with a few counts. The CDR3 DNA sequence: TGTGCCAGCAGTTACTCGCGACCAGCAGATACGCAGTATTTT. Translated, it gives CASSYSRPADTQYF. The V gene is TRBV6-5, the J gene TRBJ2-3; no firm D call. Trimming took 0 bases from V and 4 from J, leaving 8 bases between them. Germline CDR1 MNHEY, CDR2 SVGAGI. The CDR3 extends over 14 amino acids.

The chain uses TRBV4-2 and TRBJ2-3; 7 nucleotides match TRBD2. This CDR3 has 17 amino acids. The germline gives CDR1 LGHNA, CDR2 YNFKEQ. J lost 0 bases, V lost 2 bases, and 8 bases had no gene match. CDR3: CASSQYRERDSTDTQYF. DNA for the CDR3: TGTGCCAGCAGCCAATATCGTGAGCGGGATAGCACAGATACGCAGTATTTT.

This chain joins TRBV20-1 and TRBJ2-7, with 7 bases aligning to TRBD2. The V gene end was trimmed by 3 bases and the J gene end by 0 bases; junction bases not matched to a gene: 11. The germline V gene has CDR1 DFQATT and CDR2 SNEGSKA (reference sequence). The CDR3 totals 16 residues. The CDR3 loop is CSARLLASGISYEQYF. CDR3 in DNA: TGCAGTGCTAGGCTCCTTGCTAGCGGAATCTCCTACGAGCAGTACTTC.

The chain combines TRBV18 with TRBJ2-5; D is unclear. V dropped 1 base and J dropped 0 bases, with 3 bases sitting between them. Per the germline V gene, CDR1 is KGHSH and CDR2 is LQKENI. CDR3 size: 13 residues. CDR3 nucleotide sequence: TGTGCCAGCTCACCACTTAACCAAGAGACCCAGTACTTC. Protein: CASSPLNQETQYF.

This clonotype was counted between two and nine times. The chain couples TRBV3-1 to TRBJ2-7, with 10 bases aligning to TRBD2. The CDR3 spans 18 residues. Germline assignment: CDR1 LGHDT and CDR2 YNNKEL (reference sequence). J gave up 3 bases and V 1 base, and 12 bases lay outside the gene matches. The CDR3 bases are TGTGCCAGCAGCCAAGGGACTAGCGGCTTTAACATAATCTACGAGCAGTACTTC. It yields the protein CASSQGTSGFNIIYEQYF.

This clonotype was seen ten or more times. The rearrangement links TRBV20-1 to TRBJ2-7; 7 positions match TRBD2. The length of the CDR3 is 14 residues. With 3 bases clipped from V and 0 bases from J, the junction kept 5 bases outside the gene matches. Germline CDR1 reads DFQATT; CDR2 reads SNEGSKA (reference sequence). Written as DNA, the CDR3 is TGCAGTGCTAGTCCAGCGGGAAGCTCCTACGAGCAGTACTTC. Its translation is CSASPAGSSYEQYF.

The chain recombines TRBV20-1 with TRBJ2-7; no definite D call. Trimming took 3 bases from V and 1 from J, leaving 4 bases between them. The germline V gene encodes CDR1 DFQATT and CDR2 SNEGSKA (reference sequence). The CDR3 has 11 amino acids. CDR3 amino acids: CSASASYEQYF. The DNA of the CDR3 is TGCAGTGCTAGTGCATCCTACGAGCAGTACTTC.

This clonotype turned up a few times. The rearrangement joins TRBV2 to TRBJ1-5; TRBD1 matches at 8 bases. Per germline, CDR1 SNHLY and CDR2 FYNNEI. Unmatched junction bases numbered 1, after V lost 2 bases and J lost 4 bases. The CDR3 totals 14 residues. CDR3 sequence (DNA): TGTGCCAGCAGTGAATGGACAGGGAATCAGCCCCAGCATTTT. Its translation is CASSEWTGNQPQHF.

This clonotype appeared a few times. V is TRBV7-8 and J is TRBJ1-2; D is unresolved. V was shortened by 5 bases and J by 6 bases, with 10 bases between the two germline ends. The CDR3 extends over 12 amino acids. Germline V lookup: CDR1 SGHVS, CDR2 FQNEAQ. The CDR3 region has the DNA TGTGCCAGCAGCCCGCACACAAATGGCTACACCTTC. As protein: CASSPHTNGYTF.

This clonotype was picked up a small number of times. The V gene is TRBV6-5, the J gene TRBJ1-1; no reliable D call. The germline V gene has CDR1 MNHEY and CDR2 SVGAGI. The ends were cut back, 3 bases at V and 4 bases at J, with 9 bases in the middle. This CDR3 has 13 amino acids. The CDR3 is CASSYGLATEAFF. CDR3 nucleotides: TGTGCCAGCAGTTATGGGTTGGCCACTGAAGCTTTCTTT.

V usage is TRBV5-1 and J usage is TRBJ2-7; 11 bases line up with TRBD2. After removal of 0 bases from V and 3 bases from J, the junction contained 5 bases not matched to a gene. This CDR3 contains 16 residues. Germline V CDR1 and CDR2: SGHRS, YFSETQ. The CDR3 protein is CASSLVLAGGNYEQYF. CDR3 DNA sequence: TGCGCCAGCAGCTTGGTTTTAGCGGGAGGGAACTACGAGCAGTACTTC.

The chain has TRBV29-1 and TRBJ2-7; 10 bases align to TRBD1. This CDR3 contains 14 residues. CDR1 and CDR2 (germline): SQVTM, ANQGSEA. V lost 0 bases to trimming and J lost 5 bases; unmatched junction nucleotides: 4. The CDR3 region is CSVEETGTGDEQYF. CDR3 in DNA: TGCAGCGTTGAAGAGACCGGGACAGGGGACGAGCAGTACTTC.

This clonotype was seen more than once but under ten times. V gene TRBV20-1 combines with J gene TRBJ2-1, with TRBD2 identical over 10 bases. Germline V gene sequence: CDR1 DFQATT, CDR2 SNEGSKA (reference sequence). V gave up 7 bases and J gave up 6 bases; unmatched junction bases: 6. This CDR3 region has 13 residues. The CDR3 sequence is CSVASGRVNEQFF. CDR3 bases: TGCAGTGTGGCTAGCGGGAGAGTCAATGAGCAGTTCTTC.

The V call is TRBV30, the J call TRBJ2-1; tentatively, D is TRBD2 (6 bases). The CDR3 totals 11 residues. Trimming took off 5 bases at V and 5 bases at J, with 7 bases between the two ends. Germline V gene data show CDR1 as GTSNPN and CDR2 as SVGIG (reference sequence). The CDR3 here is CAWGRNNEQFF. CDR3 DNA sequence: TGTGCCTGGGGGAGGAACAATGAGCAGTTCTTC.